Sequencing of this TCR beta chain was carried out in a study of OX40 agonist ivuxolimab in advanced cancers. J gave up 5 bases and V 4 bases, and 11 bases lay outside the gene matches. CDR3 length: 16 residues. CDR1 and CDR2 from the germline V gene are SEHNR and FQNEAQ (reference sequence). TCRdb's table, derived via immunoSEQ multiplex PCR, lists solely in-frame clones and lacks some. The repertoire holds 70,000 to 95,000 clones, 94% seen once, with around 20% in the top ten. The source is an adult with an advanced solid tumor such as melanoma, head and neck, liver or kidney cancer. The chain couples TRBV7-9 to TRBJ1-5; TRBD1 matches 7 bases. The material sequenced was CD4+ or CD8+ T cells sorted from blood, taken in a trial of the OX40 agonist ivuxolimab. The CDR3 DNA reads TGTGCCAGCAGCTCCTCCGGGACAGAATTCGATCAGCCCCAGCATTTT. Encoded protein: CASSSSGTEFDQPQHF. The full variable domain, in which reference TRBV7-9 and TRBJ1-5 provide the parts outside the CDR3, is DTGVSQNPRHKITKRGQNVTFRCDPISEHNRLYWYRQTLGQGPEFLTYFQNEAQLEKSRLLSDRFSAERPKGSFSTLEIQRTEQGDSAMYLCASSSSGTEFDQPQHFGDGTRLSIL.